The clone carrying this TCR beta chain has more than one count but fewer than ten. Its cognate antigen is unknown. This sample's TCRbeta library carried unique molecular identifier barcodes. TCRdb reprocessed the PCR reads with MiXCR, giving one entry per CDR3 protein. This sample has some 310,000 distinct CDR3 sequences, with 23% found just once. These data are taken from a study of T-cell reconstitution after alpha-beta-depleted transplantation in children. Study results and caveats: There were reportedly several hundred expanded graft clones from which alpha-beta T cells came about two months after transplant.

This sample comprised PBMCs, mostly from graft donor cells, obtained 180 days after TCRalphabeta/CD19-depleted stem cell transplant. This receptor was taken from a male patient aged 10-17 years who had a stem cell transplant for acute lymphoblastic leukemia, so the T cells may come from the graft donor.

CDR3 sequence: CASSPTGLVNEQFF. As DNA, the CDR3 is TGCGCCAGCAGCCCCACGGGACTAGTCAATGAGCAGTTCTTC. V usage is TRBV5-1 and J usage is TRBJ2-1; 8 positions agree with TRBD2. This CDR3 is 14 amino acids long. Per germline, CDR1 SGHRS and CDR2 YFSETQ. The V and J ends lost 4 bases and 6 bases, in that order; junction bases with no gene match: 6.